This T cell receptor beta chain emerged from a study of T cell responses to AZD1222 COVID-19 vaccine. Overall study results and limits: Researchers report vaccine-associated CD4 TCRs spanning spike, with dominance at 160-218 and 743-854. Females made up more of the donors, who were largely white British, and clonal diversity may have come out too low.

Second-dose intervals near 4 or 12 weeks were combined. As for this clone: Its specificity is not known.

This CDR3 has 16 amino acids. V lost 4 bases and J lost 0, with 11 bases in between. Germline assignment: CDR1 SGHDT and CDR2 YYEEEE. Only in-frame clones appear in the TCRdb table, and some are missing; sequencing was by immunoSEQ multiplex PCR. The sample shows around 150,000 clones, about nine tenths of them seen only once. The V call is TRBV5-6, the J call TRBJ2-6; weak D call: TRBD1 (6 bases). This specimen was peripheral blood, taken 28 days after the second AZD1222 dose. The TCR comes from an adult who received the AZD1222 COVID-19 vaccine. The CDR3 DNA reads TGTGCCAGCAGCCCGGGACAAGTCTCTGGGGCCAACGTCCTGACTTTC. This encodes CASSPGQVSGANVLTF.